This T cell receptor beta chain was identified in a study of blood T cell repertoires in COVID-19. Across the whole study: COVID-19 samples from acute and convalescent phases originated in the United States, Italy and Spain. From T cells, B-cell-depleted T cells, or PBMCs came the material, which was cDNA or gDNA.

The CDR3 consists of 15 residues. The V gene's germline CDR1 is GTSNPN and CDR2 SVGIG (reference sequence). V was clipped by 3 bases and J by 6 bases; unmatched bases: 9. TCRdb keeps only in-frame clones here, not all; method: immunoSEQ multiplex PCR. The sample has nearly 200,000 clones, over 75% seen once; the top ten hold about 6.8%. This TCR was sampled from a woman aged 40 to 50 who had recovered from COVID-19. Material: peripheral blood. The chain recombines TRBV30 with TRBJ1-3; TRBD1 agrees at 9 bases. The CDR3: CAWRVGQGLVNTIYF. The DNA of the CDR3 is TGTGCCTGGAGGGTAGGACAGGGGTTGGTAAACACCATATATTTT.